These T cell receptor beta chains were read from a single sample in a study of OX40 agonist ivuxolimab in advanced cancers. Some clones are missing from TCRdb's copy, which holds only in-frame ones; the method was immunoSEQ multiplex PCR. Of around 100,000 clones listed, 90% are singletons. The input for sequencing was CD4+ or CD8+ T cells sorted from blood, taken in a trial of the OX40 agonist ivuxolimab. The receptors were gathered from an adult with an advanced solid tumor such as melanoma, head and neck, liver or kidney cancer. CDR3s include the opening cysteine and the closing phenylalanine or tryptophan. D genes are given only for firm matches.

TRBD2,TRBV5-1,TRBJ2-3,CASSIKTSGGTDTQYF
NA,TRBV15,TRBJ1-1,CATSRLVWTENTEAFF
NA,TRBV18,TRBJ1-4,CASSPLATNEKLFF
NA,TRBV30,TRBJ1-4,CAWSVGGPGGNEKLFF
NA,TRBV29-1,TRBJ2-5,CSVTPQETQYF
NA,TRBV4-1,TRBJ2-5,CASSRGEGDQETQYF
NA,TRBV5-4,TRBJ1-4,CASSRRAPSNEKLFF
TRBD1,TRBV14,TRBJ2-5,CASSRTGVQETQYF
TRBD2,TRBV28,TRBJ2-1,CASGQWGEGHFF
NA,TRBV11-3,TRBJ2-1,CASSLEQGAYNEQFF
TRBD2,TRBV19,TRBJ2-3,CASRASGSPDTQYF
TRBD1,TRBV19,TRBJ1-1,CASSWRGLNTEAFF
NA,TRBV2,TRBJ1-4,CASSPRELGEKLFF
TRBD1,TRBV28,TRBJ1-2,CASSSIPGQGVAYGYTF
NA,TRBV28,TRBJ1-1,CASNRYTEAFF
TRBD1,TRBV27,TRBJ1-5,CASKLGTGLNQPQHF
NA,TRBV6-5,TRBJ1-5,CASSYSVHQPQHF
TRBD2,TRBV28,TRBJ2-3,CASSSIAGGTDTQYF
NA,TRBV4-1,TRBJ1-6,CASQEGGGYNSPLHF
NA,TRBV6-5,TRBJ1-1,CASSYSGGFTEAFF
NA,TRBV5-4,TRBJ2-5,CASSSEGPQETQYF
TRBD1,TRBV5-4,TRBJ1-1,CASSLKRTGGNTEAFF
TRBD1,TRBV6-1,TRBJ2-6,CASSGGDRGSGANVLTF
NA,TRBV5-1,TRBJ1-1,CASSMDSRNTEAFF
TRBD2,TRBV5-4,TRBJ2-1,CASSPAGGAYNEQFF
TRBD2,TRBV5-1,TRBJ2-5,CASSSGLAGQETQYF
NA,TRBV5-1,TRBJ2-7,CASSLGLGTSYEQYF
NA,TRBV11-2,TRBJ2-7,CASSSQFPYEQYF